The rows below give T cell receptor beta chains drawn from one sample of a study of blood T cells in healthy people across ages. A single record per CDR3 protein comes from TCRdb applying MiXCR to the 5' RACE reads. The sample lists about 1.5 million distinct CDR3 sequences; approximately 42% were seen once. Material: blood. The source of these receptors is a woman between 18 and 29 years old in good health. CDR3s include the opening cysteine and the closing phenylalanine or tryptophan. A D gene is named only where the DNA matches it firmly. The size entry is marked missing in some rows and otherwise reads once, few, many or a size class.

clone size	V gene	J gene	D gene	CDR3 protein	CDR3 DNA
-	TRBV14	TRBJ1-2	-	CASSRGGLDYGYTF	TGTGCCAGCAGCAGAGGGGGGTTGGACTATGGCTACACCTTC
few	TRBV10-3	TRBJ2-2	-	CAIAPARNTGELFF	TGTGCCATCGCCCCGGCCCGGAACACCGGGGAGCTGTTTTTT
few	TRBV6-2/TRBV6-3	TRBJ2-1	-	CASSYESGYNEQFF	TGTGCCAGCAGTTACGAGAGCGGCTACAATGAGCAGTTCTTC
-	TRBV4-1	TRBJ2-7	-	CASSQEATLGSEQYF	TGCGCCAGCAGCCAAGAGGCTACCTTGGGGAGCGAGCAGTACTTC
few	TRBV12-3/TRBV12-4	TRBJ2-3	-	CASSFSVLAATGDTDTQYF	TGTGCCAGCAGTTTTTCCGTTTTGGCGGCGACGGGAGACACAGATACGCAGTATTTT
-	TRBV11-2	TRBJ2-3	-	CASRFNRRGESTDTQYF	TGTGCCAGCAGATTCAACCGGAGGGGAGAAAGCACAGATACGCAGTATTTT
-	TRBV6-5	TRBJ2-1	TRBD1	CASSQTGAGVYNEQFF	TGTGCCAGCAGTCAAACAGGGGCGGGCGTCTACAATGAGCAGTTCTTC
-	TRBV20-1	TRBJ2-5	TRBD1	CSAKSRDRGLETQETQYF	TGCAGTGCTAAGTCCCGGGACAGGGGGCTTGAAACCCAAGAGACCCAGTACTTC
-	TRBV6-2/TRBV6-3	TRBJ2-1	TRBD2	CASSRSRLAGGLNEQFF	TGTGCCAGCAGTCGGAGTCGGCTAGCGGGAGGATTAAATGAGCAGTTCTTC
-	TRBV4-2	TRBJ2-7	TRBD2	CASSQEAGVSYEQYF	TGTGCCAGCAGCCAAGAAGCGGGGGTCTCCTACGAGCAGTACTTC
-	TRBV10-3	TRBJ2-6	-	CAISESSLRGTGANVLTF	TGTGCCATCAGTGAGTCGAGTCTCCGGGGTACCGGGGCCAACGTCCTGACTTTC
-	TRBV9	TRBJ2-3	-	CASSGGRREDTQYF	TGTGCCAGCAGCGGAGGACGGCGGGAAGATACGCAGTATTTT
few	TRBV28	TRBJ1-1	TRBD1	CASRSQGGITEAFF	TGTGCCAGCAGGTCACAGGGGGGGATCACTGAAGCTTTCTTT
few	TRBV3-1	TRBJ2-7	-	CASSRSGNYEQYF	TGTGCCAGCAGCCGGTCGGGAAACTACGAGCAGTACTTC
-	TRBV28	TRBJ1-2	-	CASTGSSYNYGYTF	TGTGCCAGTACCGGGTCCTCCTATAACTATGGCTACACCTTC
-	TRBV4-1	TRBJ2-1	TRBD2	CASSQGSGPAYNEQFF	TGCGCCAGCAGCCAAGGTAGCGGGCCGGCCTACAATGAGCAGTTCTTC
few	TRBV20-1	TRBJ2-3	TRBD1	CSANRDRGTDTQYF	TGCAGTGCTAACCGGGACAGGGGCACAGATACGCAGTATTTT
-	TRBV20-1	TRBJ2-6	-	CSAHAGANVLTF	TGCAGTGCTCATGCCGGGGCCAACGTCCTGACTTTC
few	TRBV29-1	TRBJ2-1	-	CSVETGRAPNEQFF	TGCAGCGTTGAAACGGGAAGAGCACCCAATGAGCAGTTCTTC
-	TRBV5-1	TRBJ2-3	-	CASSFEGTTQYF	TGCGCCAGCAGCTTCGAGGGGACGACGCAGTATTTT
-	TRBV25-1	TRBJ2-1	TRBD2	CASSDAAGAYNEQFF	TGTGCCAGCAGTGATGCTGCGGGAGCCTACAATGAGCAGTTCTTC
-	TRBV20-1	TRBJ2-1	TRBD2	CSARWGGSSYNEQFF	TGCAGTGCCCGGTGGGGGGGGAGCTCCTACAATGAGCAGTTCTTC
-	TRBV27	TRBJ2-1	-	CAGRQWGTLSYNEQFF	TGTGCCGGCAGGCAATGGGGGACCCTGTCCTACAATGAGCAGTTCTTC
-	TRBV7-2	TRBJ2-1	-	CASSLAGATDQFF	TGTGCCAGCAGCTTAGCGGGTGCGACGGACCAGTTCTTC
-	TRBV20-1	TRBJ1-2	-	CSASSPGADGYTF	TGCAGTGCTAGCTCTCCGGGGGCCGATGGCTACACCTTC
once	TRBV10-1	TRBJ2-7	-	CASSGADIPYEQYF	TGCGCCAGCAGTGGAGCCGACATCCCCTACGAGCAGTACTTC
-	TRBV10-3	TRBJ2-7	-	CAISEGRGYEQYF	TGTGCCATCAGTGAGGGGAGAGGGTACGAGCAGTACTTC
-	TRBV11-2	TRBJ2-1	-	CASSLAEKQFF	TGTGCCAGCAGCTTAGCGGAAAAGCAGTTCTTC
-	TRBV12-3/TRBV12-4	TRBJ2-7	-	CASRDTPGEQYF	TGTGCCAGCAGAGACACCCCGGGCGAGCAGTACTTC
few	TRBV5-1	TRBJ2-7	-	CASTRRAGGNYEQYF	TGCGCCAGCACCCGGAGGGCAGGGGGAAACTACGAGCAGTACTTC
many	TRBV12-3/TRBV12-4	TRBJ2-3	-	CASLTTDTQYF	TGTGCCAGCCTAACCACAGATACGCAGTATTTT
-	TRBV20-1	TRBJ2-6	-	CSARPTGSGANVLTF	TGCAGTGCTAGACCAACAGGATCTGGGGCCAACGTCCTGACTTTC
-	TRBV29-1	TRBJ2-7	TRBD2	CSVAGTSGRASYNEQYF	TGCAGCGTTGCCGGGACTAGCGGGAGGGCCTCCTACAATGAGCAGTACTTC
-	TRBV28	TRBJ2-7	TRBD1	CASSPKTGWGEQYF	TGTGCCAGCAGCCCCAAGACAGGGTGGGGCGAGCAGTACTTC
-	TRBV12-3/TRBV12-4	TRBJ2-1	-	CASSLGGGTQPHEQFF	TGTGCCAGCAGTTTGGGGGGCGGGACCCAGCCCCATGAGCAGTTCTTC
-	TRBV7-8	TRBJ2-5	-	CASSFRAGTYETQYF	TGTGCCAGCAGCTTTCGGGCAGGGACGTACGAGACCCAGTACTTC
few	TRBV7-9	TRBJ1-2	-	CASSLAGTTCTF	TGTGCCAGCAGCTTAGCGGGTACCACCTGCACCTTC
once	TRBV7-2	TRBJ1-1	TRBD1	CASSKTGQGLAQAFF	TGTGCCAGCAGTAAAACGGGACAGGGCTTAGCACAAGCTTTCTTT
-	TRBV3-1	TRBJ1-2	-	CASSRPDMGNSYTF	TGTGCCAGCAGCCGACCAGACATGGGTAATAGCTACACCTTC
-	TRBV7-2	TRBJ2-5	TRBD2	CASSLTSGVLETQYF	TGTGCCAGCAGCTTAACCAGCGGGGTGTTAGAGACCCAGTACTTC
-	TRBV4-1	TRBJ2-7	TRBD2	CASSQDRSGGPAEQYF	TGCGCCAGCAGCCAAGATCGGTCGGGAGGGCCCGCCGAGCAGTACTTC
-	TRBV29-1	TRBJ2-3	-	CSVEWGAGLTDTQYF	TGCAGCGTTGAGTGGGGCGCGGGGCTCACAGATACGCAGTATTTT
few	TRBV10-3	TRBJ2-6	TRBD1	CAISESRTGQSVLTF	TGTGCCATCAGTGAGTCGAGGACAGGGCAAAGCGTCCTGACTTTC
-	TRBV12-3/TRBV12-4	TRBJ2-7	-	CASIHREQYF	TGTGCCAGTATTCATAGGGAGCAGTACTTC
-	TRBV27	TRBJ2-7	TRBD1	CASSSGTGGGYEQYF	TGTGCCAGCAGTTCGGGGACAGGGGGTGGATACGAGCAGTACTTC
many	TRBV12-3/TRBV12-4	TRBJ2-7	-	CASSLAGSGYEQYF	TGTGCCAGCAGTTTAGCGGGGTCGGGGTACGAGCAGTACTTC
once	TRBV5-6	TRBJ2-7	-	CASGLRTYEQYF	TGTGCCAGCGGGCTTCGGACATACGAGCAGTACTTC
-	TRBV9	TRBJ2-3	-	CASSVAGASPDTQYF	TGTGCCAGCAGCGTAGCAGGGGCTAGTCCAGATACGCAGTATTTT
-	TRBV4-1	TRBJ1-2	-	CASSQGQGRGYGYTF	TGCGCCAGCAGCCAAGGCCAGGGGAGGGGCTATGGCTACACCTTC
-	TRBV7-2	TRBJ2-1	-	CASSLGASRSEEQFF	TGTGCCAGCAGCTTAGGAGCTAGCAGGAGCGAGGAGCAGTTCTTC
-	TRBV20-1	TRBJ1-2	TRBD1	CSAGPPGQGPTYGYTF	TGCAGTGCTGGGCCGCCGGGACAGGGCCCTACTTATGGCTACACCTTC
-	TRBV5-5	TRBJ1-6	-	CASSLWLAGSSLHF	TGTGCCAGCAGCTTGTGGCTCGCAGGTTCATCCCTCCACTTT
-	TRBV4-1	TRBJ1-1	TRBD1	CASSQYTGGTEAFF	TGCGCCAGCAGCCAATATACAGGGGGCACTGAAGCTTTCTTT
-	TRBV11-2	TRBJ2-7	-	CASSIQGTEQYF	TGTGCCAGCAGCATACAAGGGACCGAGCAGTACTTC
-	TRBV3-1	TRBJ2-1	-	CASSQERFRGSEQFF	TGTGCCAGCAGCCAAGAAAGATTTCGGGGAAGTGAGCAGTTCTTC
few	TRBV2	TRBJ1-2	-	CASSKQDRAGYTF	TGTGCCAGCAGCAAGCAGGACAGAGCTGGCTACACCTTC
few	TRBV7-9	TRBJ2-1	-	CASTPVGGGLSSSYNEQFF	TGTGCCAGCACCCCAGTTGGGGGAGGCCTCTCAAGCTCCTACAATGAGCAGTTCTTC
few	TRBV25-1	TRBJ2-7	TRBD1	CASSGLGVGTASYEQYF	TGTGCCAGCAGTGGGCTCGGGGTCGGGACAGCGTCCTACGAGCAGTACTTC
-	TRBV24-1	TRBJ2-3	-	CATSDYRTDTQYF	TGTGCCACCAGTGATTACAGGACAGATACGCAGTATTTT